This T cell receptor (beta chain) was sequenced for a study of cytomegalovirus exposure and HLA in healthy donors. Study-level findings and limits: When presence/absence was analysed, sequencing depth was taken to be roughly uniform across donors. As confirmed in vitro, three CMV-associated chains were specific for CMV antigens. In terms of immune exposure information, only CMV serostatus was available.

This CDR3 is built from 17 residues. With 5 bases clipped from V and 3 bases from J, the junction kept 12 bases outside the gene matches. Germline V gene sequence: CDR1 SEHNR, CDR2 FQNEAQ (reference sequence). As concerns this clone: What it recognizes is unknown.

Primers for the PCR totalled 60 Vbeta and 13 Jbeta. Data came from immunoSEQ multiplex PCR; TCRdb stores just in-frame clones and leaves some out. The table has 250,000 or so clones, over 75% seen once. The chain couples TRBV7-9 to TRBJ1-5; TRBD1 aligns across 8 bases. Sequencing was done on a sample of PBMCs. The clonotype comes from a human donor in good health. In DNA, the CDR3 is TGTGCCAGCAGCCTATTGGGGCCGGACAGGGTCAATCAGCCCCAGCATTTT. Its translation is CASSLLGPDRVNQPQHF.